Each of the 15 T cell receptor beta chains below was sequenced from the same sample in a study of T cells after yellow fever vaccination. TCRdb re-called the 5' RACE reads with MiXCR, one entry per CDR3 protein. The sample contains some 240,000 distinct CDR3 sequences, roughly 3.7% of which appear only once. Sequenced material: PBMCs, taken 15 days after the yellow fever booster vaccination. All receptors come from a man aged 18 to 30 who received the YFV17D yellow fever vaccine.

This clonotype occurred many times. Here the CDR3 DNA reads TGTGCCATCAGTGGGACCCCCCGGGACAGGGGAATAGATACGCAGTATTTT. Translating it yields CAISGTPRDRGIDTQYF. This sequence joins TRBV10-3 and TRBJ2-3, with TRBD1 matching 10 bases. Germline V gives CDR1 ENHRY, CDR2 SYGVKD. The CDR3 consists of 17 residues. J lost 5 bases, V lost 4 bases, and 12 bases had no gene match.

This clonotype appeared many times. The gene calls are TRBV3-1 and TRBJ1-5; no clear D gene. The CDR3 is 12 amino acids. Germline-derived CDR1 and CDR2 are LGHDT and YNNKEL (reference sequence). The V gene lost 0 bases and the J gene lost 8 bases, with 5 bases spanning the gap. CDR3 in amino acids: CASSQDDKPQHF. The CDR3 DNA follows: TGTGCCAGCAGCCAAGATGATAAGCCCCAGCATTTT.

Ten or more counts support this clonotype. V usage is TRBV7-2 and J usage is TRBJ1-2; maybe TRBD1 (5 bases). Germline V gene lookup returns CDR1 SGHTA and CDR2 FQGNSA. This CDR3 has 15 amino acids. The V gene lost 0 bases and the J gene lost 3 bases, with 11 bases spanning the gap. The CDR3 loop is CASSLAFGGDYGYTF. CDR3 nucleotide sequence: TGTGCCAGCAGCTTAGCGTTTGGGGGAGACTATGGCTACACCTTC. The full variable domain, rest sourced from reference TRBV7-2 and TRBJ1-2, is GAGVSQSPSNKVTEKGKDVELRCDPISGHTALYWYRQSLGQGLEFLIYFQGNSAPDKSGLPSDRFSAERTGGSVSTLTIQRTQQEDSAVYLCASSLAFGGDYGYTFGSGTRLTVV.

In this sample, this clonotype turned up many times. This chain connects TRBV5-5 to TRBJ2-7; D is possibly TRBD1 (6 bases). V lost 3 bases, J lost 3 bases, and 13 bases lay in between. Germline CDR1 and CDR2: SGHKS and YYEKEE (reference sequence). CDR3 size: 14 residues. The CDR3 bases are TGTGCCAGCAGCTGGACAGTAGGATACTACGAGCAGTACGTC. Its protein is CASSWTVGYYEQYV.

This clonotype has at least ten counts. This chain connects TRBV7-2 to TRBJ2-3, with D unclear. This CDR3 is 14 amino acids long. Trimming left V 5 bases short and J 2 bases short, with 11 bases between. Germline V gene sequence: CDR1 SGHTA, CDR2 FQGNSA. CDR3 protein: CASSQEVLTDTQYF. The CDR3 DNA follows: TGTGCCAGCAGCCAGGAAGTCCTCACAGATACGCAGTATTTT. Using reference TRBV7-2 and TRBJ2-3 for the parts outside the CDR3, the full variable domain is GAGVSQSPSNKVTEKGKDVELRCDPISGHTALYWYRQSLGQGLEFLIYFQGNSAPDKSGLPSDRFSAERTGGSVSTLTIQRTQQEDSAVYLCASSQEVLTDTQYFGPGTRLTVL.

V gene TRBV11-2 combines with J gene TRBJ2-5; the D is unclear. Germline assignment: CDR1 SGHAT and CDR2 FQNNGV. Trimming took 4 bases from V and 5 from J, leaving 14 bases between them. The CDR3 is 14 amino acids. Written as DNA, the CDR3 is TGTGCCAGCAGCTCCGGACCTATCGGGGAGACCCAGTACTTC. Encoded protein: CASSSGPIGETQYF.

This clonotype was picked up many times. This chain's CDR3 is CARRTGGESGSPLHF. The CDR3 DNA follows: TGTGCCAGACGGACAGGGGGCGAGTCGGGATCACCCCTCCACTTT. J is TRBJ1-6 and V is TRBV25-1; TRBD1 aligns across 11 bases. The V gene's germline CDR1 is MGHDK and CDR2 SYGVNS. Trimming took 9 bases from V and 10 from J; bases not matched to a gene: 11. This CDR3 spans 15 amino acids. Together with reference TRBV25-1 and TRBJ1-6, the CDR3 gives the full variable domain: EADIYQTPRYLVIGTGKKITLECSQTMGHDKMYWYQQDPGMELHLIHYSYGVNSTEKGDLSSESTVSRIRTEHFPLTLESARPSHTSQYLCARRTGGESGSPLHFGNGTRLTVT.

This clonotype has a count of ten or more. The rearrangement uses TRBV7-2 and TRBJ2-2, with 7 bases aligning to TRBD1. Germline trimming cut 3 bases from V and 0 bases from J; bases unmatched to any gene: 7. The length of the CDR3 is 17 residues. Per germline, CDR1 SGHTA and CDR2 FQGNSA. Here the CDR3 reads CASSLYTGTANTGELFF. CDR3 nucleotide sequence: TGTGCCAGCAGCTTGTACACCGGGACAGCGAACACCGGGGAGCTGTTTTTT.

This clonotype was seen repeatedly, ten times or more. This chain uses TRBV20-1 with TRBJ2-2; TRBD1 matches at 7 bases. The germline CDR1 and CDR2 sequences are DFQATT and SNEGSKA (reference sequence). CDR3 length: 16 amino acids. The junction had 15 bases not matched to a gene; V was cut back by 1 base and J by 10 bases. Here the CDR3 reads CSARGGRAGGSVELFF. The CDR3 bases are TGCAGTGCTAGAGGTGGAAGGGCAGGGGGTTCTGTGGAGCTGTTTTTT.

This clonotype was seen many times. The chain uses TRBV12-3 or TRBV12-4 and TRBJ1-2, with D perhaps TRBD1 (6 bases). V lost 3 bases to trimming and J lost 4 bases, with 9 bases between them. CDR3 length: 13 residues. The CDR3 protein is CASSFFRGYGYTF. The CDR3 region has the DNA TGTGCCAGCAGTTTCTTCAGGGGCTATGGCTACACCTTC.

This clonotype was seen ten or more times. This chain uses TRBV6-5 with TRBJ1-2; TRBD1 might be the D (5 bases). The CDR3 contains 13 residues. Between the trimmed V and J ends, which lost 0 bases and 4 bases, there was a span of 6 bases. Germline values: CDR1 MNHEY, CDR2 SVGAGI. The CDR3 DNA is TGTGCCAGCAGTTACTCCACAGGCTATGGCTACACCTTC. This encodes CASSYSTGYGYTF.

V is TRBV5-6 and J is TRBJ2-7, with D perhaps given as TRBD1 or TRBD2 (5 bases each). Trimming cost V 6 bases and J 1 base, with 14 bases left between them. There are 14 residues in the CDR3. The germline V gene has CDR1 SGHDT and CDR2 YYEEEE. As DNA, the CDR3 is TGTGCCAGCAACTCCGGGACGTCTTCCTACGAGCAGTACTTC. It translates to CASNSGTSSYEQYF.

This clonotype was observed at least ten times. J is TRBJ2-3 and V is TRBV9, with 10 bases lining up with TRBD1. CDR1 and CDR2 from the germline V gene are SGDLS and YYNGEE. V was pared by 4 bases and J by 7 bases, with 6 bases of the junction left unmatched. The CDR3 is 14 amino acids. CDR3 coding DNA: TGTGCCAGCAGCTTAGACAGGGGGCCGCATACGCAGTATTTT. This gives the protein CASSLDRGPHTQYF. The whole variable domain, filled in from reference TRBV9 and TRBJ2-3, reads DSGVTQTPKHLITATGQRVTLRCSPRSGDLSVYWYQQSLDQGLQFLIQYYNGEERAKGNILERFSAQQFPDLHSELNLSSLELGDSALYFCASSLDRGPHTQYFGPGTRLTVL.

This clonotype was picked up many times. V gene TRBV18 combines with J gene TRBJ1-5; the D gene is possibly TRBD1 (5 bases). V was shortened by 3 bases and J by 0 bases, with 12 bases between the two germline ends. CDR1 KGHSH and CDR2 LQKENI come from the germline V gene. The CDR3 extends over 16 amino acids. The CDR3 bases are TGTGCCAGCTCACCCCCGCGCAGGGATAGCAATCAGCCCCAGCATTTT. Translated, it gives CASSPPRRDSNQPQHF.

This clonotype was picked up many times. In DNA form, the CDR3 reads TGCAGCGTTGAAGGTCCAGAGGAAGCTTTCTTT. Residues: CSVEGPEEAFF. The rearrangement uses TRBV29-1 and TRBJ1-1; D remains ambiguous. The germline V gene encodes CDR1 SQVTM and CDR2 ANQGSEA. Between the trimmed V and J ends, which lost 1 base and 8 bases, there was a span of 8 bases. The CDR3 runs 11 residues.